The rows below give T cell receptor beta chains drawn from one sample of a study of T cells after yellow fever vaccination. TCRdb re-derived calls from the 5' RACE reads in MiXCR, one entry per CDR3 protein. The sample has 300,000 to 350,000 distinct CDR3 sequences, 3% to 4.5% seen once; the top ten hold roughly 24%. The material sequenced was PBMCs, taken 5 days after the yellow fever booster vaccination. These receptors came from a man younger than 30 who received the YFV17D yellow fever vaccine. The CDR3 runs from the conserved cysteine through the conserved F or W. Fields, in order: J gene, V gene, clone size, D gene, CDR3 protein, CDR3 DNA. The D gene is left open where the match is weak. The size of a clone is reported for some rows only, either as once, few or many, or as a class for expanded clones.

J: TRBJ2-3
V: TRBV7-2
size: NA
D: TRBD2
CDR3: CASTIGRTSGADTQYF
DNA: TGTGCCAGCACCATAGGGAGGACTAGCGGGGCCGATACGCAGTATTTT

J: TRBJ1-5
V: TRBV7-2
size: NA
D: NA
CDR3: CASSFSGAFTNQPQHF
DNA: TGTGCCAGCAGCTTCTCGGGGGCATTTACGAATCAGCCCCAGCATTTT

J: TRBJ1-5
V: TRBV6-6
size: few
D: TRBD1
CDR3: CASSYPGQRKNQPQHF
DNA: TGTGCCAGCAGTTACCCGGGACAGAGGAAAAATCAGCCCCAGCATTTT

J: TRBJ2-5
V: TRBV11-2
size: few
D: NA
CDR3: CASSLGATNLAETQYF
DNA: TGTGCCAGCAGCTTAGGGGCGACCAACCTGGCGGAGACCCAGTACTTC

J: TRBJ2-3
V: TRBV29-1
size: many
D: TRBD1
CDR3: CSVEGDRGTDTQYF
DNA: TGCAGCGTAGAAGGGGACAGGGGTACGGATACGCAGTATTTT

J: TRBJ2-1
V: TRBV6-2/TRBV6-3
size: NA
D: TRBD2
CDR3: CASSYVRRGGSQPPHEQFF
DNA: TGTGCCAGCAGTTACGTAAGGCGGGGGGGGTCACAACCCCCGCATGAGCAGTTCTTC

J: TRBJ2-7
V: TRBV5-1
size: NA
D: TRBD2
CDR3: CASSSSGGTYEQYF
DNA: TGCGCCAGCAGCTCTAGCGGGGGGACCTACGAGCAGTACTTC

J: TRBJ2-5
V: TRBV5-4
size: NA
D: NA
CDR3: CASSLFLQGGETQYF
DNA: TGTGCCAGCAGCTTGTTTTTACAGGGTGGGGAGACCCAGTACTTC

J: TRBJ2-3
V: TRBV20-1
size: many
D: NA
CDR3: CSAGSGFTDTQYF
DNA: TGCAGTGCCGGTTCGGGGTTCACAGATACGCAGTATTTT

J: TRBJ2-2
V: TRBV6-2/TRBV6-3
size: NA
D: TRBD2
CDR3: CASSWGLAGDAGELFF
DNA: TGTGCCAGCAGTTGGGGACTAGCGGGGGACGCCGGGGAGCTGTTTTTT

J: TRBJ2-2
V: TRBV4-1
size: NA
D: TRBD2
CDR3: CASSPQGTSGTPSGELFF
DNA: TGCGCCAGCAGCCCCCAGGGAACTAGCGGGACACCTTCCGGGGAGCTGTTTTTT

J: TRBJ2-5
V: TRBV5-1
size: few
D: NA
CDR3: CASSLVGTPQETQYF
DNA: TGCGCCAGCAGCTTGGTGGGGACCCCCCAAGAGACCCAGTACTTC

J: TRBJ2-1
V: TRBV10-3
size: many
D: NA
CDR3: CAISESIGGSYNEQFF
DNA: TGTGCCATCAGTGAGTCGATAGGGGGCTCCTACAATGAGCAGTTCTTC

J: TRBJ2-5
V: TRBV5-6
size: NA
D: TRBD2
CDR3: CASSLRAMGGETQYF
DNA: TGTGCCAGCAGCTTGAGAGCCATGGGAGGGGAGACCCAGTACTTC

J: TRBJ2-1
V: TRBV5-6
size: many
D: NA
CDR3: CASSYPGEYRQIIYNEQFF
DNA: TGTGCCAGCAGCTATCCAGGGGAATATCGGCAAATTATCTACAATGAGCAGTTCTTC

J: TRBJ2-7
V: TRBV20-1
size: few
D: TRBD2
CDR3: CSASLAGVSYEQYF
DNA: TGCAGTGCTAGCCTTGCGGGGGTCTCCTACGAGCAGTACTTC

J: TRBJ1-5
V: TRBV30
size: few
D: NA
CDR3: CAWSVGWPQHF
DNA: TGTGCCTGGAGTGTAGGCTGGCCCCAGCATTTT

J: TRBJ1-2
V: TRBV7-2
size: few
D: TRBD1
CDR3: CASSPDRVSGYTF
DNA: TGTGCCAGCAGCCCCGACAGGGTCTCTGGCTACACCTTC

J: TRBJ1-5
V: TRBV7-9
size: NA
D: NA
CDR3: CASSLAAGYSNQPQHF
DNA: TGTGCCAGCAGCTTAGCGGCGGGTTATAGCAATCAGCCCCAGCATTTT

J: TRBJ2-1
V: TRBV12-3/TRBV12-4
size: few
D: TRBD2
CDR3: CASSLRGGGAYNEQFF
DNA: TGTGCCAGCAGTTTGAGAGGCGGGGGGGCCTACAATGAGCAGTTCTTC

J: TRBJ2-7
V: TRBV7-8
size: many
D: TRBD1
CDR3: CASSWTGRNEQYF
DNA: TGTGCCAGCAGCTGGACAGGGAGGAACGAGCAGTACTTC

J: TRBJ2-5
V: TRBV11-2
size: NA
D: NA
CDR3: CASSPTAGREETQYF
DNA: TGTGCCAGCAGCCCCACAGCGGGCAGGGAGGAGACCCAGTACTTC

J: TRBJ1-6
V: TRBV25-1
size: NA
D: NA
CDR3: CASSEEGKHSPLHF
DNA: TGTGCCAGCAGTGAAGAGGGGAAGCATTCACCCCTCCACTTT

J: TRBJ2-2
V: TRBV20-1
size: NA
D: NA
CDR3: CSARDQVTGELFF
DNA: TGCAGTGCTAGAGATCAGGTCACCGGGGAGCTGTTTTTT

J: TRBJ2-3
V: TRBV29-1
size: few
D: TRBD1
CDR3: CSVLWDRGEDTQYF
DNA: TGCAGCGTTTTATGGGACAGGGGGGAAGATACGCAGTATTTT

J: TRBJ2-3
V: TRBV6-4
size: few
D: NA
CDR3: CASSVQGGADTQYF
DNA: TGTGCCAGCAGTGTACAGGGTGGAGCAGATACGCAGTATTTT

J: TRBJ1-5
V: TRBV5-1
size: NA
D: TRBD1
CDR3: CASSESTGEDQPQHF
DNA: TGCGCCAGCAGCGAATCGACAGGGGAGGATCAGCCCCAGCATTTT

J: TRBJ1-4
V: TRBV5-5
size: few
D: NA
CDR3: CASSFRQATNEKLFF
DNA: TGTGCCAGCAGCTTTAGACAGGCAACTAATGAAAAACTGTTTTTT

J: TRBJ1-2
V: TRBV7-2
size: few
D: NA
CDR3: CASSYPSYGYTF
DNA: TGTGCCAGCAGCTACCCCAGCTATGGCTACACCTTC

J: TRBJ1-5
V: TRBV20-1
size: few
D: TRBD1
CDR3: CSAAGGSNQPQHF
DNA: TGCAGTGCAGCAGGGGGTAGCAATCAGCCCCAGCATTTT

J: TRBJ1-1
V: TRBV6-5
size: few
D: NA
CDR3: CASSYSRGRSEAFF
DNA: TGTGCCAGCAGTTACTCGAGAGGGCGATCTGAAGCTTTCTTT

J: TRBJ2-7
V: TRBV18
size: many
D: TRBD2
CDR3: CASSPSGGSYEQYF
DNA: TGTGCCAGCTCACCTAGCGGGGGGAGCTACGAGCAGTACTTC

J: TRBJ1-2
V: TRBV7-9
size: many
D: NA
CDR3: CASSLDALRNYGYTF
DNA: TGTGCCAGCAGCTTAGATGCCCTACGGAACTATGGCTACACCTTC

J: TRBJ2-7
V: TRBV16
size: NA
D: NA
CDR3: CASSQSGLSYEQYF
DNA: TGTGCCAGCAGCCAATCGGGTCTCTCCTACGAGCAGTACTTC

J: TRBJ1-2
V: TRBV5-1
size: few
D: NA
CDR3: CASSSSTRPVGYGYTF
DNA: TGCGCCAGCAGCTCCTCTACGCGGCCCGTTGGATATGGCTACACCTTC

J: TRBJ1-6
V: TRBV7-6
size: NA
D: NA
CDR3: CASSSSPASGTTYSPLHF
DNA: TGTGCCAGCAGCTCAAGTCCAGCCTCCGGGACAACCTACTCACCCCTCCACTTT

J: TRBJ1-4
V: TRBV4-2
size: many
D: TRBD1
CDR3: CASSQGSGTVNEKLFF
DNA: TGTGCCAGCAGCCAAGGCTCCGGGACAGTTAATGAAAAACTGTTTTTT

J: TRBJ2-1
V: TRBV5-4
size: few
D: TRBD2
CDR3: CASSLTSGSAVYEQFF
DNA: TGTGCCAGCAGCTTAACTAGCGGATCCGCTGTCTATGAGCAGTTCTTC

J: TRBJ2-1
V: TRBV6-2/TRBV6-3
size: NA
D: NA
CDR3: CASSPKGSLYNEQFF
DNA: TGTGCCAGCAGTCCCAAGGGGTCATTGTACAATGAGCAGTTCTTC

J: TRBJ1-1
V: TRBV12-3/TRBV12-4
size: few
D: NA
CDR3: CASSLRQPGLNEAFF
DNA: TGTGCCAGCAGTTTGAGGCAGCCAGGACTGAATGAAGCTTTCTTT

J: TRBJ1-1
V: TRBV3-1
size: NA
D: NA
CDR3: CASSRSRATEAFF
DNA: TGTGCCAGCAGCCGGTCGAGGGCCACTGAAGCTTTCTTT

J: TRBJ1-4
V: TRBV4-1
size: NA
D: TRBD1
CDR3: CASSQGQGAGRKSNEKLFF
DNA: TGCGCCAGCAGCCAGGGACAGGGGGCTGGAAGGAAATCTAATGAAAAACTGTTTTTT

J: TRBJ1-4
V: TRBV2
size: NA
D: NA
CDR3: CATHRSQVNEKLFF
DNA: TGTGCCACCCATCGGAGCCAGGTTAATGAAAAACTGTTTTTT

J: TRBJ2-6
V: TRBV5-1
size: many
D: NA
CDR3: CASSLAGFGANVLTF
DNA: TGCGCCAGCAGCTTGGCGGGGTTCGGGGCCAACGTCCTGACTTTC